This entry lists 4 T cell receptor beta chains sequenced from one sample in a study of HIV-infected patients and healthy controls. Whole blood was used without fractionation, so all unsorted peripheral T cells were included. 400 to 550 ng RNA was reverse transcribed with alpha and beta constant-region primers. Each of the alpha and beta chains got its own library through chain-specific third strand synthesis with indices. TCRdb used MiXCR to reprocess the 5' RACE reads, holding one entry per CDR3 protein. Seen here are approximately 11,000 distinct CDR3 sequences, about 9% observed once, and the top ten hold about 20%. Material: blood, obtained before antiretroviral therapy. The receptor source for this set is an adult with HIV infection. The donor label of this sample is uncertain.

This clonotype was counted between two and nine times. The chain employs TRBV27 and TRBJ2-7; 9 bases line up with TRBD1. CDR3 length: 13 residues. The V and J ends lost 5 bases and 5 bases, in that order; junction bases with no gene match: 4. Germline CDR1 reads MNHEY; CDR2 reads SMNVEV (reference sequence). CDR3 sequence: CASSPTGGHEQYF. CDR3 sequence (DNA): TGTGCCAGCAGTCCTACAGGGGGCCACGAGCAGTACTTC.

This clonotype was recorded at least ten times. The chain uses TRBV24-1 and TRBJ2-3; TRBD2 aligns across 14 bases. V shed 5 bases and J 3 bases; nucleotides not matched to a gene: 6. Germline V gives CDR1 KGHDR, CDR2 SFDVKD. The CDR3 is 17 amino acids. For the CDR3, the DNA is TGTGCCACCAGTGCCGCGACTAGCGGGAGGGTGACAGATACGCAGTATTTT. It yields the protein CATSAATSGRVTDTQYF.

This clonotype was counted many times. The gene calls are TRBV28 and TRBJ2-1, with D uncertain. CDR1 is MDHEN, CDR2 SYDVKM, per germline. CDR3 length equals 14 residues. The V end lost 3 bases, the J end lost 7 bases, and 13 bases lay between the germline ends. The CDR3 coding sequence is TGTGCCAGCAGTTTTCTGTCTCCCGGTAATGAGCAGTTCTTC. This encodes CASSFLSPGNEQFF.

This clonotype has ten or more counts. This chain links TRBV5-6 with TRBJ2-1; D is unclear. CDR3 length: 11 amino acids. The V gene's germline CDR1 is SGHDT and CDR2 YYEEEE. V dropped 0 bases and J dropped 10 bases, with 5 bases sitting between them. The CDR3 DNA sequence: TGTGCCAGCAGCTTGGTGGAGGAGCAGTTCTTC. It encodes CASSLVEEQFF.